The present TCR beta chain was sequenced within a study of blood T cell repertoires in COVID-19 (dated by TCRdb to the early 2020s). Looking at the study overall: Samples covering the acute and convalescent phases of COVID-19 were provided by collaborators in the United States, Italy and Spain. Subjects who had been exposed to COVID-19, were actively infected with it, or had recovered from it provided the deeply sampled blood TCRbeta repertoires that made up the dataset. Where available, HLA class I and class II types were obtained from metadata supplied by the sample provider rather than from assay-based typing. The prospective study material was composed of cDNA or gDNA derived from T cells, B-cell-depleted T cells, or PBMCs. The repertoires were made available in a free public database intended to serve as a resource for research on the immune response to SARS-CoV-2. The samples were drawn from the first 160 participants of the ongoing ImmuneRACE study and from over 950 subjects provided by 6 global collaborators. The sample metadata nearly always contained a de-identified subject ID, COVID-19 status, age in years and sex.

TCRbeta CDR3 regions were amplified from genomic DNA using the immunoSEQ Assay, a bias-controlled multiplex PCR. On the authors' methods: The number of nucleated cells in each sample was estimated by amplification of reference gene primers within the assay. Sequence reads were collapsed and filtered to measure the absolute abundance of every unique TCRbeta CDR3 rearrangement. Productive Simpson clonality was computed per sample as the square root of Simpson's diversity index over productive rearrangements. The clones in this table, taken by TCRdb from immuneACCESS, are in-frame only. Not every clone is retained; where verified, under half of the shortfall comes from an unresolved V gene, and the cause of the rest is unknown. For V, J and clone size, that table is used; D and trimming come from the DNA. Present in this sample are roughly 150,000 clones, 75% to 90% of which were seen just once. The ten largest clones represent approximately 3% of the sample.

Each collaborating institution followed its own protocols to collect whole blood in K2EDTA tubes. For TCRbeta analysis, collaborators shipped samples as frozen whole blood, isolated PBMCs, or DNA extracted from either of those sample types. On this clone itself: Its antigen has not been determined. It has no much larger one-base neighbor in the sample; base qualities were not kept.

The research as a whole found: Clinical and demographic metadata were provided uncurated, with the amount varying by source and participant.

V is clipped by 2 bases and J by 5 bases, and the sequence between their germline boundaries is 12 bases long. The CDR3, cysteine through phenylalanine, is 15 amino acids long. Only CDR3 DNA remains: 45 bases, in frame from the first base. CDR1 and CDR2 are read off the germline V gene as SNHLY and FYNNEI. The rearranged chain carries TRBV2 and TRBJ1-4, and possibly TRBD1, on 5 matching bases. Sequenced input: peripheral blood. This clonotype originated in a woman in her sixties or seventies with active COVID-19. The bases read TGTGCCAGCAGTGAAACGGGGGGGAGGAATGAAAAACTGTTTTTT. This sequence encodes CASSETGGRNEKLFF.